Below, 4 T cell receptor beta chains from the same sample are listed, as sequenced in a study of T cell changes during pregnancy in multiple sclerosis (dated by TCRdb to between 2019 and 2020). The method behind the library was the immunoSEQ multiplex PCR assay. This immuneACCESS table, as held by TCRdb, lists in-frame sequences with V and J called but not all clones. Of the missing ones, under half trace to an unresolved V gene in checked studies; the others have no known cause. The sample table holds tens of thousands of clones, of which 70% to 90% were seen once. About 10% of the sample lies in the top ten. Material: CD8+ T cells from peripheral blood mononuclear cells, obtained in the third trimester of pregnancy. All receptors come from a female donor with multiple sclerosis, enrolled in a pregnancy study.

V and J are TRBV11-1 and TRBJ2-3, with 9 bases aligning to TRBD1. The V and J ends lost 5 bases and 6 bases, in that order; junction bases with no gene match: 12. CDR1 is SGHAT and CDR2 is FQDESV in the germline V gene (reference sequence). The CDR3 is made up of 16 amino acids. DNA of the CDR3: TGTGCCAGCAGCCACGGGGTCACAGGGGGCTTGGATACGCAGTATTTT. Residues: CASSHGVTGGLDTQYF.

This clone showed up just a few times. V is TRBV10-3 and J is TRBJ2-7; the D is unclear. This CDR3 spans 11 amino acids. Germline-derived CDR1 and CDR2 are ENHRY and SYGVKD. Trimming pared 6 bases from V and 3 bases from J, leaving 6 bases between. CDR3 nucleotide sequence: TGTGCCATCAGAGACAACTACGAGCAGTACTTC. This encodes CAIRDNYEQYF.

This clone was observed once. The chain recombines TRBV10-3 with TRBJ2-2; 9 bases align to TRBD1. V lost 6 bases to trimming and J lost 0 bases; unmatched junction nucleotides: 8. CDR1 is ENHRY, CDR2 SYGVKD, per germline. The CDR3 spans 17 residues. The CDR3 loop reads CAISAEWTGANTGELFF. CDR3 sequence (DNA): TGTGCCATCAGCGCCGAGTGGACAGGGGCGAACACCGGGGAGCTGTTTTTT.

The V and J genes are TRBV2 and TRBJ2-4; D uncertain. Germline V gene lookup returns CDR1 SNHLY and CDR2 FYNNEI. Trimming took 2 bases from V and 0 from J, leaving 8 bases between them. The CDR3 consists of 15 residues. This CDR3 reads CASSERGLAKNIQYF. The CDR3 DNA sequence: TGTGCCAGCAGTGAAAGAGGTTTAGCCAAAAACATTCAGTACTTC. Looking up the rest from reference TRBV2 and TRBJ2-4 gives the full variable domain: EPEVTQTPSHQVTQMGQEVILRCVPISNHLYFYWYRQILGQKVEFLVSFYNNEISEKSEIFDDQFSVERPDGSNFTLKIRSTKLEDSAMYFCASSERGLAKNIQYFGAGTRLSVL.